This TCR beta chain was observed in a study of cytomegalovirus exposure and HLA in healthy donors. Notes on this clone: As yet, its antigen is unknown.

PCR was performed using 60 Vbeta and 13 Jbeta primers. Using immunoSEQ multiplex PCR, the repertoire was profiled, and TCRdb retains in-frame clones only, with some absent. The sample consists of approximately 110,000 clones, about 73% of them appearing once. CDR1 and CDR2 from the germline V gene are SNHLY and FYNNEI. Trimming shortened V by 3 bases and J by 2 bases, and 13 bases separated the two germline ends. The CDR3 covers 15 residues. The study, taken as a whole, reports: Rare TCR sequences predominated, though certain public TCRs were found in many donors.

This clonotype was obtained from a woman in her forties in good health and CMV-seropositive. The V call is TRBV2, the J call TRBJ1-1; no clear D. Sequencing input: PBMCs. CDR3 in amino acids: CASSDPPGGNTEAFF. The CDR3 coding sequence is TGTGCCAGCAGTGACCCCCCAGGTGGAAACACTGAAGCTTTCTTT. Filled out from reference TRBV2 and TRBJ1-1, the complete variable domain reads EPEVTQTPSHQVTQMGQEVILRCVPISNHLYFYWYRQILGQKVEFLVSFYNNEISEKSEIFDDQFSVERPDGSNFTLKIRSTKLEDSAMYFCASSDPPGGNTEAFFGQGTRLTVV.